The 22 T cell receptor beta chains below come from one sample, sequenced in a study of blood T cell repertoires in COVID-19. The repertoire was sequenced with immunoSEQ multiplex PCR; TCRdb's copy has only in-frame clones and lacks some. The table has approximately 91,000 clones, 80% seen once. Sequencing input: peripheral blood. The source is a human donor in a cohort sampled during active COVID-19.

V is TRBV21-1 and J is TRBJ2-5; the table's D call of TRBD1 was not tested on the DNA. TRBV21-1 is flagged as a pseudogene. The CDR3 contains 15 residues. The CDR3 spells CASSLLEGDGETQYF. DNA for the CDR3: TGTGCCAGCAGCCTCCTAGAGGGGGATGGAGAGACCCAGTACTTC.

The chain combines TRBV29-1 with TRBJ1-5; 10 bases align to TRBD1. J lost 6 bases, V lost 4 bases, and 3 bases had no gene match. The CDR3 is 13 residues long. Looked up from germline, CDR1 is SQVTM and CDR2 is ANQGSEA. This CDR3 reads CSVGQGAGQPQHF. In DNA form, the CDR3 reads TGCAGCGTTGGACAGGGGGCCGGTCAGCCCCAGCATTTT.

The rearrangement links TRBV18 to TRBJ2-5; perhaps TRBD1 as D (6 bases). The V end lost 4 bases, the J end lost 1 base, and 13 bases lay between the germline ends. Germline V lookup: CDR1 KGHSH, CDR2 LQKENI. The CDR3 is made up of 15 amino acids. The CDR3 coding sequence is TGTGCCAGCTCACGCGGACAGACCTTCCAAGAGACCCAGTACTTC. This sequence encodes CASSRGQTFQETQYF.

This chain uses TRBV30 with TRBJ1-5; unclear D gene. This CDR3 contains 13 residues. Deletions cut 0 bases from V and 1 base from J, with 4 bases between. In germline, CDR1 is GTSNPN, CDR2 SVGIG (reference sequence). The DNA of the CDR3 is TGTGCCTGGAGTGTACGGAGCAATCAGCCCCAGCATTTT. It translates to CAWSVRSNQPQHF.

This chain joins TRBV10-2 and TRBJ2-7; possibly TRBD2 for D (5 bases). V lost 4 bases and J 3 bases, leaving 7 bases between the germline ends. CDR3 length: 12 residues. Germline V lookup: CDR1 WSHSY, CDR2 SAAADI. The CDR3: CASSAGLYEQYF. DNA for the CDR3: TGCGCCAGCAGTGCCGGACTCTACGAGCAGTACTTC.

This clone appeared once. CDR3 residues: CASSSTANTEAFF. CDR3 nucleotides: TGTGCCAGCAGTAGTACAGCGAACACTGAAGCTTTCTTT. V gene TRBV28 combines with J gene TRBJ1-1; no reliable D call. Trimming took off 5 bases at V and 1 base at J, with 8 bases between the two ends. CDR1 and CDR2 (germline): MDHEN, SYDVKM. The CDR3 sequence is 13 residues long.

This clone was seen a single time. The rearrangement joins TRBV10-3 to TRBJ1-5; TRBD1 aligns across 9 bases. The CDR3 extends over 15 amino acids. V shed 3 bases, J shed 5 bases, and the junction held 5 bases outside the gene matches. Germline V gene data show CDR1 as ENHRY and CDR2 as SYGVKD. The CDR3 sequence: CAISDSDRGYQPQHF. CDR3 DNA sequence: TGTGCCATCAGTGATTCGGACAGGGGATATCAGCCCCAGCATTTT.

This chain links TRBV7-2 with TRBJ2-5; TRBD1 aligns across 9 bases. Germline V gene sequence: CDR1 SGHTA, CDR2 FQGNSA. CDR3 length equals 17 residues. Losses at the gene ends were 1 base for V and 5 bases for J; bases not matched to a gene: 11. The CDR3 loop reads CASSLGRRRTGEETQYF. CDR3 DNA sequence: TGTGCCAGCAGCTTAGGTCGAAGAAGGACAGGGGAGGAGACCCAGTACTTC.

The V gene is TRBV5-1, the J gene TRBJ2-7; 8 bases line up with TRBD1. There are 14 residues in the CDR3. CDR1 is SGHRS and CDR2 is YFSETQ in the germline V gene. The ends lost 3 bases at V and 6 bases at J; junction bases unmatched: 8. CDR3 coding DNA: TGCGCCAGCAGCTCACCTACAGGGGGTAGCGAGCAGTACTTC. Translating gives CASSSPTGGSEQYF.

This chain connects TRBV10-1 to TRBJ2-7; TRBD2 aligns across 13 bases. There are 15 residues in the CDR3. The V gene end was trimmed by 5 bases and the J gene end by 5 bases; junction bases not matched to a gene: 6. The germline V gene encodes CDR1 WNHNN and CDR2 SYGVQD (reference sequence). The CDR3 DNA reads as TGCGCCAGCAGTCAGGGACTAGCGGGACGACACGAGCAGTACTTC. Its translation: CASSQGLAGRHEQYF.

The sample holds one count of this clone. CDR3: CASSHYGLGRSPLHF. The CDR3 DNA follows: TGTGCCAGCAGCCACTACGGACTAGGCCGGTCACCCCTCCACTTT. The chain has TRBV14 and TRBJ1-6; no clear D. CDR1 SGHDN and CDR2 FVKESK come from the germline V gene. The germline V and J ends were trimmed by 3 bases and 10 bases, with 16 bases remaining between them. The length of the CDR3 is 15 residues.

V usage is TRBV5-1 and J usage is TRBJ2-3; maybe TRBD2 (6 bases). The CDR3 sequence is 14 residues long. Trimming cost V 0 bases and J 1 base, with 6 bases left between them. Germline-derived CDR1 and CDR2 are SGHRS and YFSETQ. CDR3 coding DNA: TGCGCCAGCAGCTTGGGCGGGGGCACAGATACGCAGTATTTT. Residues: CASSLGGGTDTQYF.

This sequence joins TRBV7-3 and TRBJ2-7; 7 positions agree with TRBD2. V lost 5 bases, J lost 5 bases, and 6 bases stayed unmatched. Germline V lookup: CDR1 SGHTA, CDR2 FQGTGA. This CDR3 has 13 amino acids. The CDR3 reads CASSRTSFHEQYF. CDR3 nucleotide sequence: TGTGCCAGCAGCCGGACTAGTTTCCACGAGCAGTACTTC.

This chain connects TRBV6-5 to TRBJ2-1, with TRBD2 matching over 9 bases. With 7 bases clipped from V and 6 bases from J, the junction kept 4 bases outside the gene matches. Germline lookup yields CDR1 MNHEY and CDR2 SVGAGI. This CDR3 contains 13 residues. The CDR3 spells CASNRGRANEQFF. As DNA, the CDR3 is TGTGCCAGCAATCGCGGGAGGGCCAATGAGCAGTTCTTC.

The chain uses TRBV5-1 and TRBJ1-6; 7 bases agree with TRBD1. Germline V gives CDR1 SGHRS, CDR2 YFSETQ. The length of the CDR3 is 16 residues. The junction had 6 bases not matched to a gene; V was cut back by 0 bases and J by 6 bases. The CDR3 DNA reads TGCGCCAGCAGCTTGGACGGACAGGTCCCTAATTCACCCCTCCACTTT. Protein: CASSLDGQVPNSPLHF.

V gene TRBV28 combines with J gene TRBJ2-3; D perhaps matches TRBD2 (5 bases). Germline V CDR1 and CDR2: MDHEN, SYDVKM. CDR3 length: 14 residues. V was trimmed by 2 bases and J by 2 bases, leaving 8 bases between them. CDR3: CASSLERLTDTQYF. The CDR3 DNA reads as TGTGCCAGCAGTTTAGAGCGGCTCACAGATACGCAGTATTTT.

The chain carries TRBV6-5 and TRBJ1-4; D uncertain. Per the germline V gene, CDR1 is MNHEY and CDR2 is SVGAGI. The CDR3 runs 15 residues. The V gene lost 0 bases and the J gene lost 4 bases, with 9 bases spanning the gap. The CDR3 here is CASSYSTGSNEKLFF. The DNA for the CDR3 is TGTGCCAGCAGTTACTCAACTGGTAGTAATGAAAAACTGTTTTTT.

In DNA form, the CDR3 reads TGCGCCAGCAGTAGGGAGGGGGGTTTGTACACTGAAGCTTTCTTT. Protein sequence: CASSREGGLYTEAFF. The chain joins TRBV5-1 to TRBJ1-1, with D perhaps TRBD1 (6 bases). Between the trimmed V and J ends, which lost 5 bases and 3 bases, there was a span of 17 bases. The germline CDR1 and CDR2 sequences are SGHRS and YFSETQ. The CDR3 consists of 15 residues.

V gene TRBV29-1 combines with J gene TRBJ2-6, with 7 nucleotides matching TRBD2. J lost 3 bases, V lost 4 bases, and 9 bases had no gene match. Germline V gene data show CDR1 as SQVTM and CDR2 as ANQGSEA. The CDR3 has 16 residues. CDR3 sequence: CSVGVGGGGGANVLTF. Here the CDR3 DNA reads TGCAGCGTTGGTGTCGGCGGGGGAGGTGGGGCCAACGTCCTGACTTTC.

This rearrangement joins TRBV29-1 to TRBJ2-7, with 7 nucleotides matching TRBD2. Per the germline V gene, CDR1 is SQVTM and CDR2 is ANQGSEA. V was clipped by 8 bases and J by 3 bases; unmatched bases: 7. The CDR3 runs to 12 residues. The CDR3 loop is CSFMKRGYEQYF. The CDR3 DNA is TGCAGCTTCATGAAGCGGGGCTACGAGCAGTACTTC.

This clone was seen only a few times. J is TRBJ2-1 and V is TRBV5-1; D is unresolved. This CDR3 spans 13 amino acids. V was clipped by 0 bases and J by 9 bases, with 10 bases between them. Germline V gene data show CDR1 as SGHRS and CDR2 as YFSETQ. In nucleotides, the CDR3 is TGCGCCAGCAGCTTGGCTTCGAGTGGTGAGCAGTTCTTC. Protein sequence: CASSLASSGEQFF.

The rearrangement uses TRBV5-1 and TRBJ2-5, with 7 bases identical to TRBD2. V lost 7 bases, J lost 0 bases, and 12 bases stayed unmatched. This CDR3 region has 16 residues. In germline, CDR1 is SGHRS, CDR2 YFSETQ. The CDR3 region is CASASGRLADQETQYF. In DNA, the CDR3 is TGCGCCAGCGCCTCCGGGCGGCTAGCGGACCAAGAGACCCAGTACTTC.